This record looks at one T cell receptor beta chain sequence and its context. In the study's own analysis: By means of reference gene primer amplification, nucleated cell counts were estimated. The protocol was immunoSEQ multiplex PCR, while the TCRdb copy is restricted to in-frame clones and leaves out a portion. The V and J calls and clone size were taken over from that table, and D and trimming were inferred from the DNA. The data contain 190,000 or so clones, roughly 88% of them seen just once; the ten biggest clones take up more than 7.5%. CDR3 length: 14 residues. V gave up 8 bases and J gave up 3 bases; unmatched junction bases: 5. CDR1 is SGHNT and CDR2 is YENEEA in the germline V gene. What the recovered Cohort 3 donors had was two negative PCRs, clearance, or symptom resolution. The source of the sample is a study of blood T cell repertoires in COVID-19. Study-wide context: The analysed material was cDNA or gDNA that came from T cells, B-cell-depleted T cells, or PBMCs.

The clonotype was recovered from a young woman who had recovered from COVID-19. Source material: PBMCs or T cells enriched from blood (not recorded which). This chain joins TRBV11-3 and TRBJ1-5; 9 bases are a match to TRBD1. As DNA, the CDR3 is TGTGCCAGCGTGGGACAGGGCTACAATCAGCCCCAGCATTTT. It yields the protein CASVGQGYNQPQHF.